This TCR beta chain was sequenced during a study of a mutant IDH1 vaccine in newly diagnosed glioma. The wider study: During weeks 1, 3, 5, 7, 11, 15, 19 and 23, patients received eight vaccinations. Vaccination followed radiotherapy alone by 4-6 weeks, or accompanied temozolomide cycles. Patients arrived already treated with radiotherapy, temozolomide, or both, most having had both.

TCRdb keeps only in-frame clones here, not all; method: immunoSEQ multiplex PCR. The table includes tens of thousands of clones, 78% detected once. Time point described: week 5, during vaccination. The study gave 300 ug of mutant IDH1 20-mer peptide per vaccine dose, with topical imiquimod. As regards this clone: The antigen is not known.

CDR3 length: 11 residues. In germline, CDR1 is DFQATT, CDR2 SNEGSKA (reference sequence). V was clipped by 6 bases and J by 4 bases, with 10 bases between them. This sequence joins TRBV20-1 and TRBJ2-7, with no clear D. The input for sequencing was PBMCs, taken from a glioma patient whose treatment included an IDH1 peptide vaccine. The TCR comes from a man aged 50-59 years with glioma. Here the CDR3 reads CSAPDQYEQYF. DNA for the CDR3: TGCAGTGCCCCGGACCAATACGAGCAGTACTTC.